This T cell receptor beta chain appears in the sequencing data of a study of cytomegalovirus exposure and HLA in healthy donors. Whole-study findings and limits: The Asian-associated ancestry cluster reportedly had fewer N-insertions than the approximately 700-donor mean in a later analysis. Within an earlier analysis, most TCR beta V segments proved productive either about 87% or about 30% of the time. Some public TCRs appeared in many individuals, while most sequences were rare. A link between a missense DCLRE1C variant and TCR beta V- and J-gene trimming emerged from a later analysis.

The PCR ran on 60 Vbeta and 13 Jbeta primers. Clones were sequenced by immunoSEQ multiplex PCR, and TCRdb holds only the in-frame ones, with some missing. The sample lists tens of thousands of clones, approximately 75% occurring once. There are 17 residues in the CDR3. The germline CDR1 and CDR2 sequences are SGDLS and YYNGEE. Trimming took 4 bases from V and 2 from J; bases not matched to a gene: 9. On this clone itself: The antigen is unknown.

The rearrangement links TRBV9 to TRBJ2-5, with TRBD2 matching 12 bases. Input material: PBMCs. This clonotype was sampled from a man aged 60 to 75 in good health and CMV-seropositive. In DNA form, the CDR3 reads TGTGCCAGCAGCCCTCGCCCCGGACTAGCGGGACAAGAGACCCAGTACTTC. Translating gives CASSPRPGLAGQETQYF.